One sample yielded the 8 T cell receptor beta chains listed below, sequenced in a study of OX40 agonist ivuxolimab in advanced cancers. Sequenced by immunoSEQ multiplex PCR; TCRdb stores in-frame clones only, minus some. The sample gives over 45,000 clones, approximately 88% of which show up once; 1.1% is in the top ten. The sequenced sample was CD4+ or CD8+ T cells sorted from blood, obtained in a trial of the OX40 agonist ivuxolimab. The receptors stem from an adult with an advanced solid tumor such as melanoma, head and neck, liver or kidney cancer.

The chain combines TRBV11-2 with TRBJ2-5, with D perhaps given as TRBD1 or TRBD2 (5 bases each). V lost 1 base, J lost 7 bases, and 16 bases lay in between. Per germline, CDR1 SGHAT and CDR2 FQNNGV. CDR3 length equals 15 residues. Written as DNA, the CDR3 is TGTGCCAGCAGCTTAGTTGGCAGGCCGAGGGGGACCCAGTACTTC. Translation: CASSLVGRPRGTQYF. Combining the CDR3 with reference TRBV11-2 and TRBJ2-5 gives the whole variable domain EAGVAQSPRYKIIEKRQSVAFWCNPISGHATLYWYQQILGQGPKLLIQFQNNGVVDDSQLPKDRFSAERLKGVDSTLKIQPAKLEDSAVYLCASSLVGRPRGTQYFGPGTRLLVL.

CDR3 sequence (DNA): TGTGCCAGCAGCCAAGAAAAGGGGTCATACTACGAGCAGTACTTC. This translates into CASSQEKGSYYEQYF. The chain combines TRBV4-2 with TRBJ2-7, with D possibly matching TRBD1 (5 bases). This CDR3 contains 15 residues. Germline V gene sequence: CDR1 LGHNA, CDR2 YNFKEQ. Trimming left V 0 bases short and J 3 bases short, with 12 bases between.

By sample share, this clone is medium-sized. The chain carries TRBV4-2 and TRBJ1-1; D uncertain. CDR1 LGHNA and CDR2 YNFKEQ come from the germline V gene. This CDR3 contains 15 residues. V was trimmed by 1 base and J by 3 bases, leaving 12 bases between them. The CDR3 nucleotides read TGTGCCAGCAGCCAAGTGTGGGATGTGGACACTGAAGCTTTCTTT. This encodes CASSQVWDVDTEAFF.

This chain links TRBV10-3 with TRBJ2-7; a weak D match, TRBD2 (6 bases). There are 16 residues in the CDR3. V was pared by 3 bases and J by 4 bases, with 19 bases between. Germline V gene sequence: CDR1 ENHRY, CDR2 SYGVKD. In DNA form, the CDR3 reads TGTGCCATCAGTGACCCCGCGGGTGCTAGCGAATACGAGCAGTACTTC. It codes for CAISDPAGASEYEQYF.

For the CDR3, the DNA is TGTGCCAGCAGTTCGACTAGCGGGAGGATCCACGAGCAGTACTTC. Encoded protein: CASSSTSGRIHEQYF. The V call is TRBV6-5, the J call TRBJ2-7; 13 nucleotides line up with TRBD2. CDR3 length: 15 amino acids. With V trimmed by 4 bases and J by 5 bases, 5 bases remained unmatched. Germline CDR1 and CDR2: MNHEY and SVGAGI.

In its sample, this clone was seen a few times. The chain is built from TRBV18 and TRBJ2-5; D unresolved. CDR1 is KGHSH and CDR2 is LQKENI in the germline V gene. Trimming stripped 0 bases from V and 3 bases from J, with 8 bases between. The CDR3 is 14 amino acids. The CDR3 region is CASSPPDVKETQYF. The CDR3 nucleotides read TGTGCCAGCTCACCACCGGACGTCAAAGAGACCCAGTACTTC.

This chain uses TRBV18 with TRBJ1-3; 9 bases match TRBD1. Germline V CDR1 and CDR2: KGHSH, LQKENI. J lost 0 bases, V lost 4 bases, and 7 bases had no gene match. The CDR3 is 17 amino acids. As DNA, the CDR3 is TGTGCCAGCTCACGCACCAGGGGACAGGGCTCTGGAAACACCATATATTTT. This sequence encodes CASSRTRGQGSGNTIYF. Based on the CDR3 plus reference TRBV18 and TRBJ1-3, the full variable domain is NAGVMQNPRHLVRRRGQEARLRCSPMKGHSHVYWYRQLPEEGLKFMVYLQKENIIDESGMPKERFSAEFPKEGPSILRIQQVVRGDSAAYFCASSRTRGQGSGNTIYFGEGSWLTVV.

This chain links TRBV10-3 with TRBJ1-1; D call uncertain. CDR3 length: 12 residues. Germline V gives CDR1 ENHRY, CDR2 SYGVKD. V lost 1 base and J 6 bases, leaving 6 bases between the germline ends. The CDR3 loop is CAISELAAEAFF. Here the CDR3 DNA reads TGTGCCATCAGTGAGTTGGCAGCTGAAGCTTTCTTT.